This passage covers 18 T cell receptor beta chains from one sample sequenced in a study of T cell responses to AZD1222 COVID-19 vaccine. The assay was immunoSEQ multiplex PCR, and TCRdb's table has in-frame clones only and misses some. The repertoire holds about 130,000 clones, with 80% to 95% as singletons. The sequenced sample was peripheral blood, obtained on day 0 of AZD1222 vaccination. Receptors were obtained from an adult in good health.

The chain combines TRBV2 with TRBJ1-1; D is undetermined. The CDR3 totals 14 residues. With 7 bases removed from V and 2 bases from J, the gap between germline ends came to 14 bases. Germline V gene data show CDR1 as SNHLY and CDR2 as FYNNEI. CDR3: CASTSGRINTEAFF. The DNA of the CDR3 is TGTGCCAGCACATCGGGTAGAATCAACACTGAAGCTTTCTTT.

The chain links TRBV4-2 to TRBJ2-3, with TRBD2 matching over 11 bases. The CDR3 extends over 18 amino acids. Germline assignment: CDR1 LGHNA and CDR2 YNFKEQ. After removal of 0 bases from V and 5 bases from J, the junction contained 10 bases not matched to a gene. The CDR3 DNA sequence: TGTGCCAGCAGCCAAGATGAAGTAGCGGGAGGGCCTGGAGATACGCAGTATTTT. Protein sequence: CASSQDEVAGGPGDTQYF.

The chain uses TRBV7-9 and TRBJ2-1; TRBD2 might be the D (5 bases). V was cut by 5 bases and J by 0 bases, with 11 bases left in between. Looked up from germline, CDR1 is SEHNR and CDR2 is FQNEAQ (reference sequence). This CDR3 has 15 amino acids. The CDR3 nucleotides are TGTGCCAGCAGCCCAAGCGGAGCCTCCTACAATGAGCAGTTCTTC. It encodes CASSPSGASYNEQFF. The entire variable domain, with the rest obtained from reference TRBV7-9 and TRBJ2-1, is as follows: DTGVSQNPRHKITKRGQNVTFRCDPISEHNRLYWYRQTLGQGPEFLTYFQNEAQLEKSRLLSDRFSAERPKGSFSTLEIQRTEQGDSAMYLCASSPSGASYNEQFFGPGTRLTVL.

The J gene is TRBJ2-1, the V gene TRBV9; a weak D match, TRBD1 (6 bases). Looked up from germline, CDR1 is SGDLS and CDR2 is YYNGEE. The CDR3 covers 15 residues. Trimming pared 0 bases from V and 3 bases from J, leaving 10 bases between. This chain's CDR3 is CASSVGTEDYNEQFF. The CDR3 nucleotides read TGTGCCAGCAGCGTAGGGACAGAAGACTACAATGAGCAGTTCTTC.

The sample holds a few counts of this clone. The V gene is TRBV10-3, the J gene TRBJ1-4, with TRBD1 matching over 8 bases. V trimming: 6 bases; J trimming: 2 bases; junction bases outside the gene matches: 11. The CDR3 is 17 residues long. Looked up from germline, CDR1 is ENHRY and CDR2 is SYGVKD. The CDR3 DNA sequence: TGTGCCATCAGCTCTGGACAGGGCGGAAGGACTAATGAAAAACTGTTTTTT. This gives the protein CAISSGQGGRTNEKLFF.

The chain recombines TRBV4-3 with TRBJ2-7; no definite D call. The V end lost 4 bases, the J end lost 0 bases, and 10 bases lay between the germline ends. CDR1 is LGHNA, CDR2 YSLEER, per germline. There are 14 residues in the CDR3. CDR3 bases: TGCGCCAGCAGCCCTTACCGGGTCTCCTACGAGCAGTACTTC. It yields the protein CASSPYRVSYEQYF.

The chain recombines TRBV20-1 with TRBJ2-4; D is undetermined. Trimming pared 0 bases from V and 7 bases from J, leaving 4 bases between. This CDR3 has 11 residues. From germline, CDR1 is DFQATT and CDR2 SNEGSKA (reference sequence). CDR3 in DNA: TGCAGTGCTAGAGAGGGGAACATTCAGTACTTC. Amino acid sequence: CSAREGNIQYF.

This chain connects TRBV3-1 (or the pseudogene TRBV3-2) to TRBJ1-1; 7 positions match TRBD1. The CDR3 contains 15 residues. CDR1 is LGHDT and CDR2 is YNNKEL in the germline V gene (reference sequence). The V segment lost 4 bases and the J segment 1 base; nucleotides outside the gene matches: 6. The CDR3 bases are TGTGCCAGCAGCCGAGGAGCAGGGGGGAACACTGAAGCTTTCTTT. Translated, it gives CASSRGAGGNTEAFF.

The chain uses TRBV19 and TRBJ2-3; 7 nucleotides line up with TRBD1. CDR3 length equals 14 residues. Germline-derived CDR1 and CDR2 are LNHDA and SQIVND (reference sequence). Trimming removed 2 bases from V and 5 bases from J; junction bases left unmatched: 4. The CDR3 nucleotides read TGTGCCAGTAGTATACAGGGGGTCATAGATACGCAGTATTTT. Its translation: CASSIQGVIDTQYF.

V and J are TRBV4-1 and TRBJ1-3; no clear D. V was trimmed by 0 bases and J by 4 bases, leaving 13 bases between them. There are 16 residues in the CDR3. Per germline, CDR1 MGHRA and CDR2 YSYEKL. The CDR3 DNA is TGCGCCAGCAGCCAAGATAGCGAACAAGGAGGAAACACCATATATTTT. Residues: CASSQDSEQGGNTIYF.

This rearrangement joins TRBV21-1 to TRBJ2-4; no DNA check was done on the table's D call, TRBD1. TRBV21-1 is a recognized pseudogene. The CDR3 length is 14 residues. This chain's CDR3 is CASSFSLTGNIQYF. The CDR3 coding sequence is TGTGCCAGCAGCTTCAGCCTGACAGGAAACATTCAGTACTTC.

The chain combines TRBV19 with TRBJ2-4; D is perhaps TRBD1 (5 bases). The CDR3 length is 16 residues. Germline CDR1 is LNHDA and CDR2 is SQIVND (reference sequence). With 2 bases removed from V and 0 bases from J, the gap between germline ends came to 11 bases. The CDR3 nucleotides read TGTGCCAGTAGTATAAGCAGGGCTATAGCCAAAAACATTCAGTACTTC. Amino acids: CASSISRAIAKNIQYF.

This clone appeared once. The chain has TRBV12-3 or TRBV12-4 and TRBJ2-2; D is undetermined. The germline V and J ends were trimmed by 3 bases and 4 bases, with 3 bases remaining between them. The CDR3 consists of 12 residues. The CDR3 is CASSFTTGELFF. CDR3 DNA: TGTGCCAGCAGTTTTACCACCGGGGAGCTGTTTTTT.

The chain recombines TRBV7-9 with TRBJ1-2; D is unclear. Between the trimmed V and J ends, which lost 1 base and 8 bases, there was a span of 11 bases. Germline V gene data show CDR1 as SEHNR and CDR2 as FQNEAQ (reference sequence). The CDR3 length is 13 residues. The CDR3: CASSLGNGRGYTF. In DNA form, the CDR3 reads TGTGCCAGCAGCTTAGGGAACGGGCGCGGCTACACCTTC.

The V call is TRBV28, the J call TRBJ2-7; 7 nucleotides match TRBD1. This CDR3 region has 12 residues. The germline gives CDR1 MDHEN, CDR2 SYDVKM. V was pared by 6 bases and J by 9 bases, with 8 bases of the junction left unmatched. CDR3 nucleotide sequence: TGTGCCAGCAGCGGGACAGTCGACGGGCAGTACTTC. This translates into CASSGTVDGQYF.

The chain links TRBV19 to TRBJ2-3; D remains ambiguous. V lost 6 bases and J lost 1, with 11 bases in between. Germline V CDR1 and CDR2: LNHDA, SQIVND (reference sequence). CDR3 length: 14 amino acids. In DNA, the CDR3 is TGTGCCAGTAGAGTACCGGGCGGCACAGATACGCAGTATTTT. This encodes CASRVPGGTDTQYF.

The chain joins TRBV7-2 to TRBJ2-3; TRBD2 might be the D (7 bases). Looked up from germline, CDR1 is SGHTA and CDR2 is FQGNSA. V lost 5 bases and J lost 1, with 19 bases in between. The CDR3 covers 17 residues. DNA for the CDR3: TGTGCCAGCAGCCAACAATCGGGGGGCGCGGGCACAGATACGCAGTATTTT. Translation: CASSQQSGGAGTDTQYF.

The genes are TRBV7-9 and TRBJ1-3; D is unclear. Trimming took off 5 bases at V and 3 bases at J, with 11 bases between the two ends. This CDR3 has 14 residues. Germline V gene sequence: CDR1 SEHNR, CDR2 FQNEAQ (reference sequence). The CDR3 region is CASSGQYNGNTIYF. In DNA, the CDR3 is TGTGCCAGCAGCGGCCAGTACAATGGAAACACCATATATTTT.